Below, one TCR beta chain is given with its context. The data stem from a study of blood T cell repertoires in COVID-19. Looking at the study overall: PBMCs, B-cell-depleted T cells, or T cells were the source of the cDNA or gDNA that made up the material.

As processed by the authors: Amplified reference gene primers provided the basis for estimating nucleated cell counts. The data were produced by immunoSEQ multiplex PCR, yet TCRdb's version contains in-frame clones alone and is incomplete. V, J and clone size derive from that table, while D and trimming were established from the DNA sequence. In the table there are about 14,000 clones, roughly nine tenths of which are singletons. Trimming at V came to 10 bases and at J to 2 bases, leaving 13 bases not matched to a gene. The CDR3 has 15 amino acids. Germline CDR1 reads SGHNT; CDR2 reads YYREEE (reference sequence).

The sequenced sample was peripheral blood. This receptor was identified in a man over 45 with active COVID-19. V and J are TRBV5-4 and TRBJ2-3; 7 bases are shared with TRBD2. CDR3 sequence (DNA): TGTGCCGGTTCCTCGGGAGGAAGTCTCACAGATACGCAGTATTTT. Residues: CAGSSGGSLTDTQYF.